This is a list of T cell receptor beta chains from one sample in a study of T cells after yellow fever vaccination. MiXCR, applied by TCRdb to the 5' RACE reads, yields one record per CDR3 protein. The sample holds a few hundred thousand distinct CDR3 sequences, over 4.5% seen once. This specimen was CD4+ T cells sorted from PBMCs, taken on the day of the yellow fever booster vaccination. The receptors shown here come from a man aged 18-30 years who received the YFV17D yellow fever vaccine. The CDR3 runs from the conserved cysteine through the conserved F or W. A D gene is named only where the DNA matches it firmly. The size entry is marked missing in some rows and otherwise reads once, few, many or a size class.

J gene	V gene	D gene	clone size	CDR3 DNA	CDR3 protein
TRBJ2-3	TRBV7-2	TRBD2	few	TGTGCCAGCAGCTCCGAGCGGGGGGGGAGCACAGATACGCAGTATTTT	CASSSERGGSTDTQYF
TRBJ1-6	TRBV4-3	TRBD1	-	TGCGCCAGCAGCCAACAGGGACAGGGAGCTTCACCCCTCCACTTT	CASSQQGQGASPLHF
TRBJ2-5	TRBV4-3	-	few	TGCGCCAGCAGCCAAGATTGGCGCGGTCTAGCGCCCGCCGGGGCCCAGTACTTC	CASSQDWRGLAPAGAQYF
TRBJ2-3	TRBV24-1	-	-	TGTGCCACCAGTGATTTGCGTGAGGGCGGGGATACGCAGTATTTT	CATSDLREGGDTQYF
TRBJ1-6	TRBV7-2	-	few	TGTGCCAGCAGCTTGAACCGGGGCTCGGGCTCACCCCTCCACTTT	CASSLNRGSGSPLHF
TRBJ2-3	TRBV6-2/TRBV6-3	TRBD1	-	TGTGCCAGCAGTTACTCGATGGACAGGCACACAGATACGCAGTATTTT	CASSYSMDRHTDTQYF
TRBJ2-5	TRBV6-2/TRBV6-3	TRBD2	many	TGTGCCAGCAGGAGGCCTAGCGGCCAAGAGACCCAGTACTTC	CASRRPSGQETQYF
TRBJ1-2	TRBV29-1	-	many	TGCAGCGTCTCCCCGCGACAGGCCCACTATGGCTACACCTTC	CSVSPRQAHYGYTF
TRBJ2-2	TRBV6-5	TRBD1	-	TGTGCCAGCACCCACGGTCGGACAGGGTTGGCCGGGGAGCTGTTTTTT	CASTHGRTGLAGELFF
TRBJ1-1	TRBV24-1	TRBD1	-	TGTGCCACCAGTGATTTTAGGGACAGGGTCGGCACTGAAGCTTTCTTT	CATSDFRDRVGTEAFF
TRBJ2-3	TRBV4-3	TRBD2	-	TGCGCCAGCAGCCACCGCACGGGACTAGCGGGGGAAAGCACAGATACGCAGTATTTT	CASSHRTGLAGESTDTQYF
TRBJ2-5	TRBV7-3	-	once	TGTGCCAGCAGCTTGATTGGGGGGCGGGAGACCCAGTACTTC	CASSLIGGRETQYF
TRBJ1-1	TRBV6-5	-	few	TGTGCCAGCAGTCCCCGAGGACACAACACTGAAGCTTTCTTT	CASSPRGHNTEAFF
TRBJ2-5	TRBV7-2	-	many	TGTGCCAGCACCCGAAACACAGGGCACCAAGAGACCCAGTACTTC	CASTRNTGHQETQYF
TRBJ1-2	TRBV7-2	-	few	TGTGCCAGCAGCCCCCGGACGTTTAACTATGGCTACACCTTC	CASSPRTFNYGYTF
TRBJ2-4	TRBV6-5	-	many	TGTGCCAGCAGTTACTCGGCCCAAGCCAAAAACATTCAGTACTTC	CASSYSAQAKNIQYF